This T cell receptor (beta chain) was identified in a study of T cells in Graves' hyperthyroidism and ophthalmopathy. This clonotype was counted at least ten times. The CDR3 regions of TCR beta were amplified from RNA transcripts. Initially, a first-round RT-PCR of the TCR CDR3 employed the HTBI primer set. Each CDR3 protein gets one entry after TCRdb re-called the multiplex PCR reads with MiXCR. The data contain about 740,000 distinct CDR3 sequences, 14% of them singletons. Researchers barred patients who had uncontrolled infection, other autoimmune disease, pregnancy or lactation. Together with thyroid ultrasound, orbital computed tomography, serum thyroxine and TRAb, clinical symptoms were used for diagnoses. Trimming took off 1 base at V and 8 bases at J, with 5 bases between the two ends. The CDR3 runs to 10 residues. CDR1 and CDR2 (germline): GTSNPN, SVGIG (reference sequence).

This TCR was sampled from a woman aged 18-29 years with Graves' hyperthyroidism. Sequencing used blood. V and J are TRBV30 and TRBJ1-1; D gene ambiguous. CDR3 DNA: TGTGCCTGGAGTGCCAACGAAGCTTTCTTT. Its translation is CAWSANEAFF.